This note documents a single TCR beta chain sequence. TCRdb re-called the 5' RACE reads with MiXCR, one entry per CDR3 protein. The profile shows approximately 300,000 distinct CDR3 sequences, under 15% of them singletons. These data originate in a study of T cells after yellow fever vaccination. Germline trimming cut 3 bases from V and 3 bases from J; bases unmatched to any gene: 13. The CDR3 spans 19 residues. CDR1 is SGHAT and CDR2 is FQNNGV in the germline V gene. The rearrangement uses TRBV11-2 and TRBJ2-7; TRBD2 matches 14 bases. This TCR was recovered from a man under 40 who received the YFV17D yellow fever vaccine. Sequenced material: CD4+ T cells sorted from PBMCs, taken 45 days after the yellow fever booster vaccination. The CDR3 nucleotides read TGTGCCAGCAGCTTTAGACTAGCGGGAGGGCCGCGGGTAAGCTACGAGCAGTACTTC. Protein sequence: CASSFRLAGGPRVSYEQYF. Based on the CDR3 plus reference TRBV11-2 and TRBJ2-7, the full variable domain is EAGVAQSPRYKIIEKRQSVAFWCNPISGHATLYWYQQILGQGPKLLIQFQNNGVVDDSQLPKDRFSAERLKGVDSTLKIQPAKLEDSAVYLCASSFRLAGGPRVSYEQYFGPGTRLTVT.